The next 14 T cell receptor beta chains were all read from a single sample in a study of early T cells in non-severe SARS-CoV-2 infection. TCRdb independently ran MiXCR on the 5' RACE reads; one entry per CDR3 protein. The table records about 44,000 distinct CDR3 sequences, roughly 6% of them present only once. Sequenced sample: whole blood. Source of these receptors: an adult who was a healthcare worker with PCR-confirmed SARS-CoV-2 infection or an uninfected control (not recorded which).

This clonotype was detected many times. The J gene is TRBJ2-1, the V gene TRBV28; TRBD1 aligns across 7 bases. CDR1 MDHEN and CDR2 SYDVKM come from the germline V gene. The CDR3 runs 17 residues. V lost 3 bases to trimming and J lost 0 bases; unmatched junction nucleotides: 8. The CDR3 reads CASSFPSQGTSYNEQFF. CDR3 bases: TGTGCCAGCAGTTTCCCCTCACAGGGGACCTCCTACAATGAGCAGTTCTTC.

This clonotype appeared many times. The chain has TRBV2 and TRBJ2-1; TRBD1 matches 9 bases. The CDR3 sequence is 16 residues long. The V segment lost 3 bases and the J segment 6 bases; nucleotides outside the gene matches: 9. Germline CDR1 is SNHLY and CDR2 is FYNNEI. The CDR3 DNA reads TGTGCCAGCAGTGAGAGCTACAGGGGGCGAGGCAATGAGCAGTTCTTC. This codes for CASSESYRGRGNEQFF. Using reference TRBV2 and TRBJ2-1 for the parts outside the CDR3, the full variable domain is EPEVTQTPSHQVTQMGQEVILRCVPISNHLYFYWYRQILGQKVEFLVSFYNNEISEKSEIFDDQFSVERPDGSNFTLKIRSTKLEDSAMYFCASSESYRGRGNEQFFGPGTRLTVL.

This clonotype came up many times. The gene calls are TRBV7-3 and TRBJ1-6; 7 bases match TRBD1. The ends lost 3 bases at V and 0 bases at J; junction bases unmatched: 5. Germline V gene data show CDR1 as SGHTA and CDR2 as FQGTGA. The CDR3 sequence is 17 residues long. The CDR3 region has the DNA TGTGCCAGCAGCTTGATGCCAGGGGGCTCCTATAATTCACCCCTCCACTTT. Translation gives CASSLMPGGSYNSPLHF.

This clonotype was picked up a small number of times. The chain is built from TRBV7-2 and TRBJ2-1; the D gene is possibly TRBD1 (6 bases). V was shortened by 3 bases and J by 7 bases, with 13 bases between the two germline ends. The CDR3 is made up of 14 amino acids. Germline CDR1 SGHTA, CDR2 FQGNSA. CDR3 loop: CASSFRQARNEQFF. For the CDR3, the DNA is TGTGCCAGCAGCTTCCGACAGGCCCGGAATGAGCAGTTCTTC.

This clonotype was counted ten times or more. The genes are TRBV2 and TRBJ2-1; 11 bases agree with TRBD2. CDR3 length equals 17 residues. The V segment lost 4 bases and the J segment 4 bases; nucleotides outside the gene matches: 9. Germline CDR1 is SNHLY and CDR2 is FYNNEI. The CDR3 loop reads CASSAYRTSGSYNEQFF. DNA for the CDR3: TGTGCCAGCAGTGCCTACCGGACTAGCGGGTCTTACAATGAGCAGTTCTTC.

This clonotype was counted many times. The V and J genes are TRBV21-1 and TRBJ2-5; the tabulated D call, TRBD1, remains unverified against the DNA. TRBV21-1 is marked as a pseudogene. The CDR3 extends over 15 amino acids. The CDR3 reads CASRQGAEEAETQYF. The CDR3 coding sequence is TGTGCCAGCAGGCAGGGGGCGGAGGAGGCGGAGACCCAGTACTTC.

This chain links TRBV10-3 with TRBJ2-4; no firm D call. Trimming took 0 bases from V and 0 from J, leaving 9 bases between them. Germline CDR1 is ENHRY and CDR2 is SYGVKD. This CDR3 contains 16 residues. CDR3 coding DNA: TGTGCCATCAGTGAGTCTAAATTATTAGCCAAAAACATTCAGTACTTC. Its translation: CAISESKLLAKNIQYF.

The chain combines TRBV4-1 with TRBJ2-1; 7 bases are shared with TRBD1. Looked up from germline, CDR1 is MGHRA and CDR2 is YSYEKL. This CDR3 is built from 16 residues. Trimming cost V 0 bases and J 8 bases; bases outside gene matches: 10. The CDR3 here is CASSQDRGTAMDEQFF. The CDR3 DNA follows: TGCGCCAGCAGCCAAGATAGGGGGACAGCGATGGATGAGCAGTTCTTC.

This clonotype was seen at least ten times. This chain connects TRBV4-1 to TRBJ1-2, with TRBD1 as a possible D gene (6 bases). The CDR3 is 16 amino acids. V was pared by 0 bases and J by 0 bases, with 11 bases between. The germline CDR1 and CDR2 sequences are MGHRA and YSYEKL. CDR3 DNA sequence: TGCGCCAGCAGCCAAGATAGGACAGAAACTAACTATGGCTACACCTTC. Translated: CASSQDRTETNYGYTF.

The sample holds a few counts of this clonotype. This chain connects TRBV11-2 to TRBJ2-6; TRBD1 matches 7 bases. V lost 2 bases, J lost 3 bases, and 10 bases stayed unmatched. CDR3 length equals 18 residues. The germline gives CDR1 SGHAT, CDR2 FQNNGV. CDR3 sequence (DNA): TGTGCCAGCAGCTTATTTCAGGGGGAACGTCTTGGGGCCAACGTCCTGACTTTC. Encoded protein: CASSLFQGERLGANVLTF.

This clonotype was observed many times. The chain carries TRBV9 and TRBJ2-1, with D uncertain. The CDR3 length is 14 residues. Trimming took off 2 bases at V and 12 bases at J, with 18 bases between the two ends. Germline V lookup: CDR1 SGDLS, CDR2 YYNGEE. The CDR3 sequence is CASSVTLFGARQFF. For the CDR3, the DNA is TGTGCCAGCAGCGTTACCCTCTTCGGAGCGAGGCAGTTCTTC.

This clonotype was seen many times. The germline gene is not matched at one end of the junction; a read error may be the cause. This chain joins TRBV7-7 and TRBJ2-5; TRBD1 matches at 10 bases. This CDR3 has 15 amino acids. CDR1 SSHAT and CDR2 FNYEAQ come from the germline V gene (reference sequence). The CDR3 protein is CASSLSGTGEETQYF. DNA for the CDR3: TGTGCTAGCAGCTTATCTGGGACAGGGGAAGAGACCCAGTACTTC.

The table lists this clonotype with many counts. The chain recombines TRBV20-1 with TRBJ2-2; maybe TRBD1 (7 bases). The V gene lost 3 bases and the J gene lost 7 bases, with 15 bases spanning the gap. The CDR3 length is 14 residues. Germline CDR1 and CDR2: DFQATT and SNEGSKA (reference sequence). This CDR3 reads CSASASGGGGELFF. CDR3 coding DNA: TGCAGTGCTAGTGCGTCAGGGGGAGGCGGGGAGCTGTTTTTT.

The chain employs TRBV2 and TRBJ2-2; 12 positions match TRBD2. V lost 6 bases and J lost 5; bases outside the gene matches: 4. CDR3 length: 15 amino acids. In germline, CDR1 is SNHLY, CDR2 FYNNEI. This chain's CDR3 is CASSQGLAGTGELFF. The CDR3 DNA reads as TGTGCCAGCAGCCAAGGACTAGCGGGGACCGGGGAGCTGTTTTTT.